This TCR beta chain appears in the sequencing data of a study of technical replicates of blood from a few donors. Measured with immunoSEQ multiplex PCR; TCRdb has only the in-frame clones, and not every one. The sample holds tens of thousands of clones; over 85% are singletons and the top ten take about 0.39%. The clonotype originates from a human donor in good health. The sequenced sample was T cells isolated from PBMCs.

CDR3 amino acids: CASSSWSHNEQFF. In DNA form, the CDR3 reads TGTGCCAGCAGCTCCTGGAGCCACAATGAGCAGTTCTTC. The rearrangement joins TRBV7-9 to TRBJ2-1, with D hard to call. Per the germline V gene, CDR1 is SEHNR and CDR2 is FQNEAQ (reference sequence). V was pared by 4 bases and J by 5 bases, with 9 bases between. The CDR3 extends over 13 amino acids.